This T cell receptor (beta chain) appears in the sequencing data of a study of blood T cell repertoires in COVID-19. Overall study context: Samples representing acute and convalescent COVID-19 were sourced from the United States, Italy and Spain.

Authors' data handling: Using reference gene primer amplification, nucleated cell counts were estimated. Generated by immunoSEQ multiplex PCR, the TCRdb table keeps only in-frame clones and is missing some. V and J calls and clone size are copied from that table; D and trimming were computed from the DNA. The sample carries roughly 100,000 clones, approximately 91% recorded once. Trimming removed 5 bases from V and 3 bases from J; junction bases left unmatched: 3. The CDR3 length is 13 residues. The sample consisted of peripheral blood. This sequence was found in a man between 18 and 35 years old with acute or convalescent COVID-19. The chain joins TRBV12-3 or TRBV12-4 to TRBJ2-7, with 8 bases aligning to TRBD1. CDR3 residues: CASSRDRYYEQYF. In DNA, the CDR3 is TGTGCCAGCAGTCGGGACAGGTACTACGAGCAGTACTTC.